These 3 T cell receptor beta chains were all obtained from the same sample, sequenced in a study of blood T cells in healthy people across ages. Then a second PCR, running about 7 to 11 cycles, was carried out with a sample-barcoded 5' primer and a J-beta primer mix. A single record per CDR3 protein comes from TCRdb applying MiXCR to the 5' RACE reads. The sample has 780,000 or so distinct CDR3 sequences, roughly 50% seen once. The sequencing input was blood. The receptors shown here come from a man at least 80 years old in good health.

This clonotype was picked up one time. The chain is built from TRBV12-5 and TRBJ2-1; D gene uncertain. The CDR3 totals 14 residues. V was shortened by 2 bases and J by 5 bases, with 10 bases between the two germline ends. The germline V gene has CDR1 LGHNT and CDR2 FRNRAP. CDR3 amino acids: CASGLTSEHNEQFF. CDR3 in DNA: TGTGCTAGTGGTTTGACTTCGGAGCACAATGAGCAGTTCTTC.

This rearrangement joins TRBV29-1 to TRBJ1-1; D ambiguous. The germline CDR1 and CDR2 sequences are SQVTM and ANQGSEA. V was trimmed by 4 bases and J by 7 bases, leaving 10 bases between them. The CDR3 is 11 residues long. CDR3 nucleotide sequence: TGCAGCGTTGGGTCCGGAATTGAAGCTTTCTTT. Its translation is CSVGSGIEAFF.

The J gene is TRBJ1-1, the V gene TRBV9, with unresolved D. The V end lost 0 bases, the J end lost 0 bases, and 9 bases lay between the germline ends. The germline V gene has CDR1 SGDLS and CDR2 YYNGEE. The CDR3 covers 15 residues. The CDR3 region is CASSVAASMNTEAFF. For the CDR3, the DNA is TGTGCCAGCAGCGTAGCGGCAAGTATGAACACTGAAGCTTTCTTT.